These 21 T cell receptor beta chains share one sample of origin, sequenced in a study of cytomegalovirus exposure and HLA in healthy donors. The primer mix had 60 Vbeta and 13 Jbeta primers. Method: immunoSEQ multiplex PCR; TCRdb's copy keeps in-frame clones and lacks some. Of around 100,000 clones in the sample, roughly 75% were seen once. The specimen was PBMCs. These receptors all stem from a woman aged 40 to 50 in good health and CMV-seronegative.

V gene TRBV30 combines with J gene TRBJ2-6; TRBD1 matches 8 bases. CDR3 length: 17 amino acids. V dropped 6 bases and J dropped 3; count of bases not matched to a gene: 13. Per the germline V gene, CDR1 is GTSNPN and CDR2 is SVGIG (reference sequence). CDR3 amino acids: CACPRAQGASGANVLTF. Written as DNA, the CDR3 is TGTGCCTGCCCGAGGGCGCAGGGGGCCAGTGGGGCCAACGTCCTGACTTTC.

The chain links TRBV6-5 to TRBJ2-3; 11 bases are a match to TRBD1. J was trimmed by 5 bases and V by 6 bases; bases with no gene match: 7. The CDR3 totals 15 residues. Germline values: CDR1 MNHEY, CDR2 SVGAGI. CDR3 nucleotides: TGTGCCAGCAGGGACAGGGGGCGAAGGTTAGATACGCAGTATTTT. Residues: CASRDRGRRLDTQYF.

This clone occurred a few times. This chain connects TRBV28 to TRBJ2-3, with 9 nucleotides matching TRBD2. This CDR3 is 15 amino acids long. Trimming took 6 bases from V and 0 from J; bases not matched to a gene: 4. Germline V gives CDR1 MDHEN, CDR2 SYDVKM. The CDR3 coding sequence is TGTGCCAGCAGCCTTACTAGCGGGAGCACAGATACGCAGTATTTT. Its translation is CASSLTSGSTDTQYF.

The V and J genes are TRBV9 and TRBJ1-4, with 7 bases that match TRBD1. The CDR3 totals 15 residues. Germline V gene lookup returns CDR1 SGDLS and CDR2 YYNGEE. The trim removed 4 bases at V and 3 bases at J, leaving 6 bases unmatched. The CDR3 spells CASSTLDRANEKLFF. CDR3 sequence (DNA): TGTGCCAGCAGCACTCTAGACAGGGCTAATGAAAAACTGTTTTTT.

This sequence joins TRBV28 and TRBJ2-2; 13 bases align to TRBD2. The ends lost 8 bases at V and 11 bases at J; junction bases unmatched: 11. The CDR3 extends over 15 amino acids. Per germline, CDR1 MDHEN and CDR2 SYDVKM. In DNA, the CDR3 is TGTGCCAGCGCTGACTGGACTAGCGGGGGAACTGAGCTGTTTTTT. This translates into CASADWTSGGTELFF.

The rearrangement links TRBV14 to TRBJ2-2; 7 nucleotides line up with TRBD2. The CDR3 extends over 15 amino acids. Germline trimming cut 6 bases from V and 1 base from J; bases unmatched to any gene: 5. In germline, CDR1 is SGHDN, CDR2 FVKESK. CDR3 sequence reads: CASSAAGMNTGELFF. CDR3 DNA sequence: TGTGCCAGCAGTGCAGCGGGGATGAACACCGGGGAGCTGTTTTTT.

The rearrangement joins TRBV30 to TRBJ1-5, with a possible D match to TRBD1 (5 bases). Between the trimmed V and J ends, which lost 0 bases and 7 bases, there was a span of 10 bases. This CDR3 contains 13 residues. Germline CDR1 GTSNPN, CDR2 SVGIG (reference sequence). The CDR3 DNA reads TGTGCCTGGAGTGTCGGAAGGGGCCAGCCCCAGCATTTT. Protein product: CAWSVGRGQPQHF.

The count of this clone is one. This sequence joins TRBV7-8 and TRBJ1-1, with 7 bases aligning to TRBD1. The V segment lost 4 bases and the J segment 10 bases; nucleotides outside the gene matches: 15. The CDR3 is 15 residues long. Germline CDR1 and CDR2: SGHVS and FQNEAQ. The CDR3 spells CASSSYGGGAIGAFF. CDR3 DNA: TGTGCCAGCAGCTCCTATGGAGGGGGCGCGATAGGAGCTTTCTTT.

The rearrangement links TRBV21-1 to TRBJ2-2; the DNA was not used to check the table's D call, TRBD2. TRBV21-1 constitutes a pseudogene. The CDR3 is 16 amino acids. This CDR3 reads CASSFRLAGATGELFF. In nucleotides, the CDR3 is TGTGCCAGCAGCTTCCGACTAGCGGGAGCTACCGGGGAGCTGTTTTTT.

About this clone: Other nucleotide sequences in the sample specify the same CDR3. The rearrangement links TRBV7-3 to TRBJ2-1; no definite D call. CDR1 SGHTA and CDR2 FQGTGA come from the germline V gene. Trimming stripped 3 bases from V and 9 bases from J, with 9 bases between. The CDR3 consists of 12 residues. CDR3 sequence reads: CASSFDSGEQFF. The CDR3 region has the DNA TGTGCCAGCAGCTTTGACTCCGGTGAGCAGTTCTTC.

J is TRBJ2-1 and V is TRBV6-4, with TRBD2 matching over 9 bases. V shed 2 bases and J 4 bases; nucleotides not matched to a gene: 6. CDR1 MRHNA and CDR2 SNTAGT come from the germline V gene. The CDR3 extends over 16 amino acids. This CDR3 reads CASSDPPLAGYNEQFF. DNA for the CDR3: TGTGCCAGCAGTGACCCCCCACTAGCGGGTTACAATGAGCAGTTCTTC.

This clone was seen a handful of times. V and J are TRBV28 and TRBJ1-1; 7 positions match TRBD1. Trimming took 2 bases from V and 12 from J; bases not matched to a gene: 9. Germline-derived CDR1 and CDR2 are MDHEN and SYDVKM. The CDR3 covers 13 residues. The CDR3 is CASSLGTGDRTFF. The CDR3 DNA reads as TGTGCCAGCAGTTTAGGTACGGGGGACAGAACTTTCTTT.

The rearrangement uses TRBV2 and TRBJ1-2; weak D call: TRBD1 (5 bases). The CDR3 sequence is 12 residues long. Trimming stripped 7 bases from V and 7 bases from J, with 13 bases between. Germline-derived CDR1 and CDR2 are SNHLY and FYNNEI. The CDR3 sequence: CASNWQGGGYTF. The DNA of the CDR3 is TGTGCCAGCAACTGGCAGGGAGGTGGCTACACCTTC.

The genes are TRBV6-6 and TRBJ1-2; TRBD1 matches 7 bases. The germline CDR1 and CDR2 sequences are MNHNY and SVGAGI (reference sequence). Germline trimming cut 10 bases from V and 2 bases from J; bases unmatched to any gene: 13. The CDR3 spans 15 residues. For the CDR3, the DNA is TGTGCCACGTCGAGGCAACAGGGGACGAACTATGGCTACACCTTC. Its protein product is CATSRQQGTNYGYTF.

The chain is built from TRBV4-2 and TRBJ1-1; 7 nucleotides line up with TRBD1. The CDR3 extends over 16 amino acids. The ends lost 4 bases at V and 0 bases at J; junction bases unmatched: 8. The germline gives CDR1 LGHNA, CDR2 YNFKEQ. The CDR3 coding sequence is TGTGCCAGCAGCCGAACTCCCGGGACAGTGAACACTGAAGCTTTCTTT. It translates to CASSRTPGTVNTEAFF.

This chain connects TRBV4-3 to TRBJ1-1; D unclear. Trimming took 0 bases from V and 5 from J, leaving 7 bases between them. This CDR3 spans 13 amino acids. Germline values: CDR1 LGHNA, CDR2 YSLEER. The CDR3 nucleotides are TGCGCCAGCAGCCAAGATGGACTGACTGAAGCTTTCTTT. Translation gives CASSQDGLTEAFF.

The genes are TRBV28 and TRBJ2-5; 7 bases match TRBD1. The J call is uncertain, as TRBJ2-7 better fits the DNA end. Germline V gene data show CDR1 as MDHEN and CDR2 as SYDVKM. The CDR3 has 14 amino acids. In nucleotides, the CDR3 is TGTGCCAGCAGTTTGATGGGACAGCTCTACGAGCAGTACTTC. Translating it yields CASSLMGQLYEQYF.

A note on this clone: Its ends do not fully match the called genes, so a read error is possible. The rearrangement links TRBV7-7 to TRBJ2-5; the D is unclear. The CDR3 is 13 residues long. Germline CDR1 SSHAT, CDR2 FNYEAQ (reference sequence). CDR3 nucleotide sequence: TGTGCTAGCAGCTTAACATACCAAGAGACCCAGTACTTC. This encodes CASSLTYQETQYF.

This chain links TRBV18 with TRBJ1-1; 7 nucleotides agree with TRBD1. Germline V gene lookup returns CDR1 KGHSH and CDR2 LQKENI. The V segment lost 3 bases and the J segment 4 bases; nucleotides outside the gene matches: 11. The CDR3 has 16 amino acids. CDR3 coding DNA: TGTGCCAGCTCACCGCACAGGGGTCCAAGGGTCACTGAAGCTTTCTTT. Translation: CASSPHRGPRVTEAFF.

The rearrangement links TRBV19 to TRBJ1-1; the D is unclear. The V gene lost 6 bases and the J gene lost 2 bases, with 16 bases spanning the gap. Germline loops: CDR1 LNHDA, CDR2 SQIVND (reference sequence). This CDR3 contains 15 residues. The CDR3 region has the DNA TGTGCCAGTAGCACCCTCCCGGGAAGCAACACTGAAGCTTTCTTT. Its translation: CASSTLPGSNTEAFF.

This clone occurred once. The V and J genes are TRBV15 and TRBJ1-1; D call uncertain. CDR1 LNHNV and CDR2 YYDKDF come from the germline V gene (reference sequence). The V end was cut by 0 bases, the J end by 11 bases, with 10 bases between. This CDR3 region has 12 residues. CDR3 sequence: CATSRDDGLAFF. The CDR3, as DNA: TGTGCCACCAGCAGAGACGATGGACTGGCTTTCTTT.